The rows below give T cell receptor beta chains drawn from one sample of a study of T cell changes during pregnancy in multiple sclerosis. The data were produced by immunoSEQ multiplex PCR, yet TCRdb's version contains in-frame clones alone and is incomplete. The table lists approximately 58,000 clones, around nine tenths of them singletons. This specimen consisted of peripheral blood, obtained in the second trimester of pregnancy. These receptors all come from a female donor with multiple sclerosis, enrolled in a pregnancy study. Both conserved end residues are part of each CDR3. The D gene is left open where the match is weak. Not every row has a clone size; where given, it reads once, few, many or a size class.

d_gene,v_gene,abundance,CDR3aa
TRBD2,TRBV5-1,.,CASSLNPSGNTGELFF
.,TRBV27,once,CASSLSIRTATNEKLFF
TRBD2,TRBV5-1,.,CASSLSTSATNTGELFF
.,TRBV6-1,.,CASSEVEGQPQHF
.,TRBV5-1,.,CASRDRQTNYGYTF
TRBD1,TRBV5-5,.,CASRLDRGGEKLFF
.,TRBV2,.,CASSEGLARGGQETQYF
TRBD2,TRBV10-3,.,CAISVGGGVSDTQYF
.,TRBV16,.,CASSPVLATNEKLFF
TRBD1,TRBV18,.,CASSPPTGDTGELFF
.,TRBV30,.,CAWSDSGPEQYF
TRBD1,TRBV5-6,.,CASSLARTGGEQYF
.,TRBV2,.,CASAKLKETQYF
.,TRBV5-4,.,CASSLSFRNTEAFF
.,TRBV11-2,.,CASSLAYGGSSDTQYF
.,TRBV5-4,.,CASSLAGGRKLFF
.,TRBV2,.,CASSEPMLREYEQYF
TRBD1,TRBV30,.,CAWSTTGGGGDTQYF
.,TRBV4-1,once,CASSQEGTRGTDTQYF
TRBD2,TRBV10-3,.,CATYPGLAGFGNEQFF
.,TRBV7-8,.,CASRSSGPYEQYF
TRBD2,TRBV10-3,.,CAISEVGRMGTDTQYF